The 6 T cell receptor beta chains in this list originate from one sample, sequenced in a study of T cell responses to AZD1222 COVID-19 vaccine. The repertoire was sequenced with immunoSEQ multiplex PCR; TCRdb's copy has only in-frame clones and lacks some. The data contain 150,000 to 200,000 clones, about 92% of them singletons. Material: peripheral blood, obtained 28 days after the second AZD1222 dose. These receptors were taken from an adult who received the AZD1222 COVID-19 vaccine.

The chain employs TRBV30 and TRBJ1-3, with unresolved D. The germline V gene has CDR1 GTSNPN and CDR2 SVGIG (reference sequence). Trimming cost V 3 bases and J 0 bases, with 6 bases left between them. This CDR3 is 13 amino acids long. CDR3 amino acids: CAWRRVSGNTIYF. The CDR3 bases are TGTGCCTGGAGGAGGGTCTCTGGAAACACCATATATTTT.

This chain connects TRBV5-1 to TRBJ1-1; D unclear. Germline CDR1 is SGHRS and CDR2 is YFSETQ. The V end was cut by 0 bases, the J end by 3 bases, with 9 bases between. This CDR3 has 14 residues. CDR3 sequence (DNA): TGCGCCAGCAGCTTGGATGGGGTGTACACTGAAGCTTTCTTT. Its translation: CASSLDGVYTEAFF.

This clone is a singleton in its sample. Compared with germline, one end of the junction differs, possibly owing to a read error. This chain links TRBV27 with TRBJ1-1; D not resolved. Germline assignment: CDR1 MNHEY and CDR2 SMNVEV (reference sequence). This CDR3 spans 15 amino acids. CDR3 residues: CASSLSGESNTEAFF. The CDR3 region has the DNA TGTGCCAGCAGTCTATCTGGGGAAAGTAACACTGAAGCTTTCTTT.

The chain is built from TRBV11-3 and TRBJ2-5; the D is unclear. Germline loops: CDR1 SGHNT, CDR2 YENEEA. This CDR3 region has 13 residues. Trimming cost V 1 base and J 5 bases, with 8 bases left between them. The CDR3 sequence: CASSLGPLETQYF. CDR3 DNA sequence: TGTGCCAGCAGCTTAGGGCCCCTCGAGACCCAGTACTTC.

The CDR3 here is CASSQRTSADTQYF. CDR3 coding DNA: TGTGCCAGCAGCCAACGGACTAGCGCAGATACGCAGTATTTT. The chain couples TRBV13 to TRBJ2-3, with TRBD2 identical over 9 bases. The CDR3 spans 14 residues. CDR1 is PRHDT and CDR2 is FYEKMQ in the germline V gene (reference sequence). V shed 5 bases and J 4 bases; nucleotides not matched to a gene: 4.

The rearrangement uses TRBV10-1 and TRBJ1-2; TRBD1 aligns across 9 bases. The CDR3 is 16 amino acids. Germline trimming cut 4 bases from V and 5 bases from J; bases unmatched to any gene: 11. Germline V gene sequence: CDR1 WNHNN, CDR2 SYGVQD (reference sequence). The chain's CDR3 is CASSGTQGAERYGYTF. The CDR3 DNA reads TGCGCCAGCAGTGGAACACAGGGGGCGGAGAGATATGGCTACACCTTC.